Each of the 24 T cell receptor beta chains below was sequenced from the same sample in a study of molecular identifiers for immune sequencing clone quantification. In TCRdb, the PCR reads were re-called with MiXCR into one record per CDR3 protein. The sample comprises some 680,000 distinct CDR3 sequences, about 25% of which are singletons, and 0.78% rests with the top ten. The sequenced sample consisted of naive CD8+ T cells from blood, with Jurkat cell RNA spiked in. Subset indicated: FACS-sorted CD8+CD4-CCR7+CD45RA+ naive T cells. The receptors come from a human donor in good health. Some libraries in this study had Jurkat cell RNA spiked in.

This clonotype was observed at least ten times. The chain uses TRBV4-3 and TRBJ1-4; 8 nucleotides align to TRBD1. Germline trimming cut 3 bases from V and 5 bases from J; bases unmatched to any gene: 11. The CDR3 is 17 residues long. The germline gives CDR1 LGHNA, CDR2 YSLEER. CDR3 sequence: CASSHLPGTGANEKLFF. CDR3 DNA: TGCGCCAGCAGCCACCTACCCGGGACAGGAGCAAATGAAAAACTGTTTTTT.

This clonotype has at least ten counts. CDR3 DNA sequence: TGCAGTGCAACCCCCCACAGCTCCTACGAGCAGTACTTC. It translates to CSATPHSSYEQYF. This rearrangement joins TRBV20-1 to TRBJ2-7; D remains unclear. Germline CDR1 and CDR2: DFQATT and SNEGSKA (reference sequence). V lost 6 bases to trimming and J lost 0 bases, with 12 bases between them. This CDR3 region has 13 residues.

The sample holds many counts of this clonotype. The V and J genes are TRBV7-8 and TRBJ2-7, with unresolved D. V dropped 3 bases and J dropped 6 bases, with 15 bases sitting between them. The germline V gene has CDR1 SGHVS and CDR2 FQNEAQ. This CDR3 has 14 residues. Written as DNA, the CDR3 is TGTGCCAGCAGCTTCCGGCCTGGGATACTCGAGCAGTACTTC. Protein sequence: CASSFRPGILEQYF.

Of note for this clonotype: Possible read error: a much larger clone is one base away. The rearrangement joins TRBV20-1 to TRBJ1-5; tentative D call: TRBD1 (6 bases). With 5 bases removed from V and 5 bases from J, the gap between germline ends came to 19 bases. This CDR3 is 15 amino acids long. Looked up from germline, CDR1 is DFQATT and CDR2 is SNEGSKA (reference sequence). The CDR3, as DNA: TGCAGTGCTCAGCCAGGGGAGTTAAGCGATCAGCCCCAGCATTTT. Translation: CSAQPGELSDQPQHF.

In this sample, this clonotype turned up many times. This chain links TRBV4-3 with TRBJ2-3; 8 nucleotides match TRBD2. Germline CDR1 reads LGHNA; CDR2 reads YSLEER. The CDR3 is 18 residues long. V shed 0 bases and J 4 bases; nucleotides not matched to a gene: 12. CDR3 nucleotides: TGCGCCAGCAGCCAAGATTACGGGCTAGCGGGCCGTTCAGATACGCAGTATTTT. Amino acids: CASSQDYGLAGRSDTQYF.

The chain carries TRBV3-1 and TRBJ2-2; D is perhaps TRBD2 (5 bases). Germline CDR1 reads LGHDT; CDR2 reads YNNKEL (reference sequence). CDR3 size: 14 residues. V was shortened by 1 base and J by 4 bases, with 7 bases between the two germline ends. CDR3 region: CASSQGLSTGELFF. CDR3 sequence (DNA): TGTGCCAGCAGCCAAGGACTAAGCACCGGGGAGCTGTTTTTT.

This clonotype appeared once. Given a much more abundant clone one base away, this may be a read error. This sequence joins TRBV6-5 and TRBJ2-7, with D perhaps TRBD1 (6 bases). Germline V gene data show CDR1 as MNHEY and CDR2 as SVGAGI. The CDR3 sequence is 12 residues long. Trimming pared 0 bases from V and 12 bases from J, leaving 12 bases between. CDR3 residues: CASSYSGAHWYF. CDR3 DNA sequence: TGTGCCAGCAGTTACTCGGGGGCCCACTGGTACTTC.

This clonotype has a count of ten or more. The chain employs TRBV7-8 and TRBJ2-7; no firm D call. The CDR3 has 12 residues. Germline V CDR1 and CDR2: SGHVS, FQNEAQ. Trimming removed 3 bases at V and 2 bases at J, with 5 bases between. The CDR3 loop reads CASSLIAYEQYF. For the CDR3, the DNA is TGTGCCAGCAGCTTGATCGCCTACGAGCAGTACTTC. The entire variable domain, with the rest obtained from reference TRBV7-8 and TRBJ2-7, is as follows: GAGVSQSPRYKVAKRGQDVALRCDPISGHVSLFWYQQALGQGPEFLTYFQNEAQLDKSGLPSDRFFAERPEGSVSTLKIQRTQQEDSAVYLCASSLIAYEQYFGPGTRLTVT.

The chain has TRBV6-5 and TRBJ2-1, with 7 bases identical to TRBD2. The J segment lost 4 bases and the V segment lost 0 bases, leaving 6 bases of the junction unmatched. Germline V gene sequence: CDR1 MNHEY, CDR2 SVGAGI. The CDR3 length is 16 residues. The CDR3 is CASSYSRLAEYNEQFF. DNA of the CDR3: TGTGCCAGCAGTTACTCGAGGCTAGCGGAGTACAATGAGCAGTTCTTC.

The chain links TRBV7-9 to TRBJ2-5; unclear D gene. This CDR3 has 14 residues. With 7 bases removed from V and 5 bases from J, the gap between germline ends came to 17 bases. CDR1 SEHNR and CDR2 FQNEAQ come from the germline V gene (reference sequence). The CDR3 protein is CASTPQAVEETQYF. CDR3 DNA sequence: TGTGCCAGCACACCGCAGGCGGTGGAGGAGACCCAGTACTTC. The full variable domain, completed using reference TRBV7-9 and TRBJ2-5, is DTGVSQNPRHKITKRGQNVTFRCDPISEHNRLYWYRQTLGQGPEFLTYFQNEAQLEKSRLLSDRFSAERPKGSFSTLEIQRTEQGDSAMYLCASTPQAVEETQYFGPGTRLLVL.

This clonotype was detected ten times or more. This rearrangement joins TRBV4-3 to TRBJ2-7; D remains ambiguous. Germline V lookup: CDR1 LGHNA, CDR2 YSLEER. The CDR3 has 15 amino acids. The V gene lost 0 bases and the J gene lost 0 bases, with 9 bases spanning the gap. The CDR3 loop is CASSQDWSGSYEQYF. DNA for the CDR3: TGCGCCAGCAGCCAAGACTGGTCCGGCTCCTACGAGCAGTACTTC.

This clonotype showed up just a few times. CDR3 nucleotides: TGCAGTGCTAGATCTCTGGGGGGGGGCGCCGGGACTACCTCCTCCTACGAGCAGTACTTC. Protein sequence: CSARSLGGGAGTTSSYEQYF. The chain employs TRBV20-1 and TRBJ2-7; D possibly corresponds to TRBD2 (7 bases). V was clipped by 2 bases and J by 0 bases, with 29 bases between them. The CDR3 extends over 20 amino acids. Looked up from germline, CDR1 is DFQATT and CDR2 is SNEGSKA (reference sequence).

This clonotype occurred a few times. The chain combines TRBV4-3 with TRBJ1-1; D is possibly TRBD1 (5 bases). Germline CDR1 reads LGHNA; CDR2 reads YSLEER. V lost 0 bases to trimming and J lost 2 bases, with 13 bases between them. This CDR3 contains 16 residues. The CDR3 is CASSQDSRVVNTEAFF. As DNA, the CDR3 is TGCGCCAGCAGCCAAGATTCCAGGGTGGTTAACACTGAAGCTTTCTTT.

This clonotype has ten or more counts. The V gene is TRBV3-1, the J gene TRBJ2-2; D assignment may be TRBD1 or TRBD2 (5 bases each). The CDR3 contains 15 residues. Trimming removed 5 bases from V and 5 bases from J, with 15 bases in between. Germline V CDR1 and CDR2: LGHDT, YNNKEL (reference sequence). CDR3 nucleotides: TGTGCCAGCAGCTATACGGGGCCCTGGACCGGGGAGCTGTTTTTT. It translates to CASSYTGPWTGELFF.

This clonotype was picked up a small number of times. This sequence joins TRBV9 and TRBJ2-2; 10 bases are shared with TRBD2. The CDR3 spans 18 residues. Per the germline V gene, CDR1 is SGDLS and CDR2 is YYNGEE. V lost 4 bases and J lost 0; bases outside the gene matches: 9. The chain's CDR3 is CASSTWIAGGSNTGELFF. The CDR3 nucleotides are TGTGCCAGCAGCACCTGGATAGCGGGGGGTTCGAACACCGGGGAGCTGTTTTTT.

This clonotype occurred many times. The gene calls are TRBV5-1 and TRBJ2-3, with 7 bases identical to TRBD2. CDR1 and CDR2 from the germline V gene are SGHRS and YFSETQ. The CDR3 spans 15 residues. Trimming at V came to 3 bases and at J to 6 bases, leaving 10 bases not matched to a gene. CDR3 protein: CASSSIAGSWDTQYF. In DNA form, the CDR3 reads TGCGCCAGCAGCTCGATAGCGGGCTCATGGGATACGCAGTATTTT.

Turning to this clonotype: Given a much more abundant clone one base away, this may be a read error. The chain employs TRBV5-3 and TRBJ2-5, with D maybe TRBD2 (6 bases). TRBV5-3 is designated an ORF whose function remains uncertain. The CDR3 totals 17 residues. The V and J ends lost 8 bases and 1 base respectively, with 24 bases between them. Here the CDR3 DNA reads TGTGCCAGCAGCCCGGGAGTCAGCGGCGGGGCCCAAGAGACCCAGTACTTC. Its translation: CASSPGVSGGAQETQYF.

This clonotype was recorded many times. The V gene is TRBV6-5, the J gene TRBJ1-2; D unresolved. The CDR3 contains 11 residues. From germline, CDR1 is MNHEY and CDR2 SVGAGI. Between the trimmed V and J ends, which lost 8 bases and 5 bases, there was a span of 9 bases. For the CDR3, the DNA is TGTGCCAGCGGACTAAGTTATGGCTACACCTTC. This encodes CASGLSYGYTF.

The rearrangement joins TRBV10-1 to TRBJ1-3, with unresolved D. V lost 7 bases, J lost 3 bases, and 10 bases lay in between. Per germline, CDR1 WNHNN and CDR2 SYGVQD (reference sequence). The CDR3 consists of 13 residues. DNA of the CDR3: TGCGCCAGCACAGAAGGTCTTGGAAACACCATATATTTT. It encodes CASTEGLGNTIYF.

As concerns this clonotype: A much larger clone differs from this one at a single base, so this may be a read error. The chain is built from TRBV5-1 and TRBJ2-3, with TRBD1 as a possible D gene (6 bases). Per germline, CDR1 SGHRS and CDR2 YFSETQ. The CDR3 covers 15 residues. For the CDR3, the DNA is TGCGCCGGCAGCTTCGGACAGCTAAGCACAGATACGCAGTATTTT. Its protein product is CAGSFGQLSTDTQYF.

This clonotype was seen a handful of times. The chain links TRBV15 to TRBJ2-7; D could derive from TRBD1 or TRBD2 (5 bases each). The length of the CDR3 is 13 residues. Germline V CDR1 and CDR2: LNHNV, YYDKDF (reference sequence). V gave up 5 bases and J gave up 6 bases, with 14 bases separating them. CDR3 sequence reads: CATSSTLGGEQYF. CDR3 sequence (DNA): TGTGCCACCAGCTCAACTCTTGGGGGCGAGCAGTACTTC.

There are many counts of this clonotype. CDR3 sequence: CASSLFDPRGATTDTQYF. The DNA of the CDR3 is TGTGCCAGCAGTTTATTTGACCCCCGGGGTGCAACCACAGATACGCAGTATTTT. The V and J genes are TRBV27 and TRBJ2-3; D perhaps matches TRBD2 (5 bases). This CDR3 spans 18 amino acids. Germline CDR1 MNHEY, CDR2 SMNVEV (reference sequence). The V end was cut by 1 base, the J end by 2 bases, with 19 bases between.

The table lists this clonotype with many counts. The gene calls are TRBV7-8 and TRBJ1-4, with TRBD1 matching 9 bases. V lost 5 bases to trimming and J lost 3 bases; unmatched junction nucleotides: 7. The V gene's germline CDR1 is SGHVS and CDR2 FQNEAQ. This CDR3 is 16 amino acids long. CDR3: CASSLLTGGANEKLFF. CDR3 bases: TGTGCCAGCAGCCTTTTGACAGGGGGAGCTAATGAAAAACTGTTTTTT. The full variable domain, rest sourced from reference TRBV7-8 and TRBJ1-4, is GAGVSQSPRYKVAKRGQDVALRCDPISGHVSLFWYQQALGQGPEFLTYFQNEAQLDKSGLPSDRFFAERPEGSVSTLKIQRTQQEDSAVYLCASSLLTGGANEKLFFGSGTQLSVL.

Only a few counts were recorded for this clonotype. V usage is TRBV27 and J usage is TRBJ2-3; D remains unclear. Germline-derived CDR1 and CDR2 are MNHEY and SMNVEV (reference sequence). This CDR3 region has 16 residues. V lost 1 base and J lost 1, with 12 bases in between. The CDR3 is CASSLWPPPRTDTQYF. The CDR3 region has the DNA TGTGCCAGCAGTTTATGGCCCCCGCCCCGCACAGATACGCAGTATTTT.